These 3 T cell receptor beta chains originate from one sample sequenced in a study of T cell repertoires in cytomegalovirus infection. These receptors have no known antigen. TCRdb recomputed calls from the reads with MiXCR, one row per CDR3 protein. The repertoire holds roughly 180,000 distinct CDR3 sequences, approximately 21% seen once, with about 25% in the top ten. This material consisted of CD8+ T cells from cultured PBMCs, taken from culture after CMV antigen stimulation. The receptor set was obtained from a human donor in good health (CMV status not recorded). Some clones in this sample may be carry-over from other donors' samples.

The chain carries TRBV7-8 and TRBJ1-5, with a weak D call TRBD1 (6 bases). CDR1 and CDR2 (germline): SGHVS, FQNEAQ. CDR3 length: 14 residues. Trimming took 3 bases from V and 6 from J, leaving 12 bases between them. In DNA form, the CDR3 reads TGTGCCAGCAGCTTGAGGGGGGGTCCTCAGCCCCAGCATTTT. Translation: CASSLRGGPQPQHF.

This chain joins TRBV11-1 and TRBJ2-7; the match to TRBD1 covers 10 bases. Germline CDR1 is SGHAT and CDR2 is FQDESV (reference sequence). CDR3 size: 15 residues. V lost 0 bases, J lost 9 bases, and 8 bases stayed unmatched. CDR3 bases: TGTGCCAGCAGCTTAGCGCCGGGACAGGGGTCGAGGCAGTACTTC. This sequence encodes CASSLAPGQGSRQYF. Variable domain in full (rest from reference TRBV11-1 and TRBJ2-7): EAEVAQSPRYKITEKSQAVAFWCDPISGHATLYWYRQILGQGPELLVQFQDESVVDDSQLPKDRFSAERLKGVDSTLKIQPAELGDSAMYLCASSLAPGQGSRQYFGPGTRLTVT.

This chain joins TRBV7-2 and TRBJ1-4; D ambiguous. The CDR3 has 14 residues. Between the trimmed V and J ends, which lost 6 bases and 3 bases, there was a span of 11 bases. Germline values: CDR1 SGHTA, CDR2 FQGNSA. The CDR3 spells CASRAGSANEKLFF. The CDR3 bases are TGTGCCAGCAGAGCCGGGTCTGCTAATGAAAAACTGTTTTTT.